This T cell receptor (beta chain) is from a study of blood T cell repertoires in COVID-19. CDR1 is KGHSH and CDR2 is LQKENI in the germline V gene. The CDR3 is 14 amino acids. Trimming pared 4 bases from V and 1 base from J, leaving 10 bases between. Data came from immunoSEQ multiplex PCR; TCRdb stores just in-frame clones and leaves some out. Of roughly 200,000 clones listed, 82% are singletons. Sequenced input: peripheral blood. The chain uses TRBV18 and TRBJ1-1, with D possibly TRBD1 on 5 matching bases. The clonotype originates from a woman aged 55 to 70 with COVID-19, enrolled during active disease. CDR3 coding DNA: TGTGCCAGCTCACTCAGGGAACCGAACACTGAAGCTTTCTTT. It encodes CASSLREPNTEAFF.